Here is one T cell receptor (beta chain) with its context. Its antigen remains unidentified. This entry is derived from a study of shared clonotypes between healthy human individuals. Whole-study context: CD4 naive and memory got three plates each, CD8 naive two, CD8 memory one.

J gave up 0 bases and V 7 bases, and 5 bases lay outside the gene matches. The CDR3 is made up of 14 amino acids. CDR1 is MNHEY, CDR2 SMNVEV, per germline (reference sequence). General study findings and limits: Some naive CD4 clonotypes, roughly 5%, turned up in common across several donors. Memory subsets generally showed smaller estimated richness than naive subsets did.

Naivety among CD8 cells was defined by CD45RO negativity and positive CCR7 selection, thereby excluding terminally differentiated effector memory CD45RA+ cells. For every subset, genomic DNA was evenly distributed across several immunoSEQ plates. Libraries were prepared by immunoSEQ multiplex PCR; TCRdb keeps only in-frame clonotypes and omits some of them. Of roughly 2,000,000 clones in the sample, around 93% were seen once. The chain employs TRBV27 and TRBJ2-7; 8 bases align to TRBD2. The source is a man younger than 35 in good health. Some clones in this sample may be carry-over from other donors' samples. Specimen: naive CD8+ T cells from PBMCs. CDR3 DNA sequence: TGTGCCAGCAATCCAGCGGGGGCCTCCTACGAGCAGTACTTC. Protein: CASNPAGASYEQYF.